The 20 T cell receptor beta chains given below trace back to one sample, sequenced in a study of Graves' ophthalmopathy and Graves' hyperthyroidism. Beta-chain TCR CDR3 regions were amplified from RNA transcripts. HTBI-primed RT-PCR formed the first round, and a multiplex PCR formed the second. TCRdb re-called the multiplex PCR reads with MiXCR, one entry per CDR3 protein. The sample has roughly 220,000 distinct CDR3 sequences; less than 55% are singletons. Sequencing was carried out using peripheral blood. These TCRs come from an adult man with Graves' ophthalmopathy.

Only one count was recorded for this clonotype. The chain carries TRBV29-1 and TRBJ2-2; 8 nucleotides align to TRBD1. The V gene end was trimmed by 0 bases and the J gene end by 5 bases; junction bases not matched to a gene: 2. The CDR3 has 14 amino acids. Germline V lookup: CDR1 SQVTM, CDR2 ANQGSEA. The CDR3 bases are TGCAGCGTTGAAGATCAGGGGGCGACCGGGGAGCTGTTTTTT. Residues: CSVEDQGATGELFF.

The chain has TRBV6-5 and TRBJ1-1; 8 bases are shared with TRBD1. This CDR3 has 14 residues. CDR1 and CDR2 (germline): MNHEY, SVGAGI. V shed 5 bases, J shed 8 bases, and the junction held 10 bases outside the gene matches. The DNA for the CDR3 is TGTGCCAGCAGTCCTCCGGGACAGGCTACAGAAGCTTTCTTT. Protein: CASSPPGQATEAFF.

The rearrangement uses TRBV7-8 and TRBJ2-7, with D hard to call. Deletions cut 7 bases from V and 7 bases from J, with 17 bases between. CDR1 is SGHVS and CDR2 is FQNEAQ in the germline V gene. The CDR3 length is 13 residues. CDR3: CASKKSSVGEQYF. Here the CDR3 DNA reads TGTGCCAGCAAAAAATCCTCGGTGGGGGAGCAGTACTTC.

The rearrangement links TRBV20-1 to TRBJ1-1; the D is unclear. V shed 3 bases and J shed 2 bases, with 10 bases lying between them. Germline assignment: CDR1 DFQATT and CDR2 SNEGSKA (reference sequence). This CDR3 contains 13 residues. CDR3 sequence: CSASSSGNTEAFF. DNA for the CDR3: TGCAGTGCTAGTAGTAGCGGAAACACTGAAGCTTTCTTT.

V gene TRBV11-2 combines with J gene TRBJ1-1; 9 nucleotides line up with TRBD1. The CDR3 has 13 amino acids. From germline, CDR1 is SGHAT and CDR2 FQNNGV. The junction had 5 bases not matched to a gene; V was cut back by 4 bases and J by 8 bases. The CDR3 reads CASSSDRGLEAFF. The CDR3 coding sequence is TGTGCCAGCAGCTCAGACAGGGGGTTGGAAGCTTTCTTT.

With respect to this clonotype: Since a much larger clone is just one base distant, this may be a read error. The rearrangement joins TRBV5-6 to TRBJ1-2; D uncertain. This CDR3 has 12 residues. CDR1 and CDR2 from the germline V gene are SGHDT and YYEEEE. In nucleotides, the CDR3 is TGTACCAGCGGGGTGCCTCTTCAGGACTACACCTTC. It translates to CTSGVPLQDYTF.

V usage is TRBV7-2 and J usage is TRBJ2-3, with 10 bases that match TRBD1. Germline assignment: CDR1 SGHTA and CDR2 FQGNSA. The CDR3 covers 16 residues. V lost 5 bases to trimming and J lost 2 bases; unmatched junction nucleotides: 7. For the CDR3, the DNA is TGTGCCAGCAGCCTAACCGGGACAGGGGCCACAGATACGCAGTATTTT. Translation: CASSLTGTGATDTQYF.

The chain combines TRBV25-1 with TRBJ2-2; D is uncertain. The germline V gene encodes CDR1 MGHDK and CDR2 SYGVNS. This CDR3 has 15 residues. The V end lost 4 bases, the J end lost 2 bases, and 11 bases lay between the germline ends. The CDR3 DNA follows: TGTGCCAGCAGTGGGGTGGCAGCCAACACCGGGGAGCTGTTTTTT. Encoded protein: CASSGVAANTGELFF.

This clonotype was recorded a few times. The V gene is TRBV5-6, the J gene TRBJ1-1; no reliable D call. Germline V gene lookup returns CDR1 SGHDT and CDR2 YYEEEE. The CDR3 consists of 13 residues. Trimming took off 2 bases at V and 1 base at J, with 6 bases between the two ends. In DNA, the CDR3 is TGTGCCAGCAGCTTCGAAACGAACACTGAAGCTTTCTTT. This translates into CASSFETNTEAFF. Full variable domain (outside the CDR3, taken from reference TRBV5-6 and TRBJ1-1): DAGVTQSPTHLIKTRGQQVTLRCSPKSGHDTVSWYQQALGQGPQFIFQYYEEEERQRGNFPDRFSGHQFPNYSSELNVNALLLGDSALYLCASSFETNTEAFFGQGTRLTVV.

The V gene is TRBV27, the J gene TRBJ2-7; no clear D. The V end lost 4 bases, the J end lost 2 bases, and 12 bases lay between the germline ends. The CDR3 sequence is 14 residues long. CDR1 MNHEY and CDR2 SMNVEV come from the germline V gene (reference sequence). CDR3: CASSWTVDTYEQYF. The DNA of the CDR3 is TGTGCCAGCAGTTGGACGGTAGATACCTACGAGCAGTACTTC.

The chain uses TRBV20-1 and TRBJ2-7; 8 positions agree with TRBD1. Unmatched junction bases numbered 9, after V lost 0 bases and J lost 5 bases. Per the germline V gene, CDR1 is DFQATT and CDR2 is SNEGSKA (reference sequence). The CDR3 totals 15 residues. The CDR3, as DNA: TGCAGTGCTAGAGATCTCCAGGGGGCGCCGAACGAGCAGTACTTC. Amino acids: CSARDLQGAPNEQYF.

This chain joins TRBV7-8 and TRBJ2-7; D is ambiguous. The CDR3 consists of 14 residues. Germline CDR1 and CDR2: SGHVS and FQNEAQ. Trimming removed 5 bases at V and 2 bases at J, with 13 bases between. CDR3 bases: TGTGCCAGCAGCCGGTCGGAGACAACCTACGAGCAGTACTTC. It translates to CASSRSETTYEQYF.

V usage is TRBV20-1 and J usage is TRBJ2-7, with D unresolved. The CDR3 sequence is 13 residues long. Deletions cut 1 base from V and 5 bases from J, with 12 bases between. Germline loops: CDR1 DFQATT, CDR2 SNEGSKA (reference sequence). Here the CDR3 reads CSARVSPPDEQYF. The CDR3 DNA follows: TGCAGTGCTAGAGTTTCGCCTCCCGACGAGCAGTACTTC.

The chain employs TRBV7-9 and TRBJ2-5; 13 nucleotides align to TRBD2. The CDR3 loop spans 15 amino acids. In germline, CDR1 is SEHNR, CDR2 FQNEAQ (reference sequence). Trimming cost V 4 bases and J 3 bases; bases outside gene matches: 2. The CDR3 nucleotides read TGTGCCAGCAGCTGGGGGACTAGCGGGGAAGAGACCCAGTACTTC. Protein: CASSWGTSGEETQYF.

The table lists this clonotype with many counts. The CDR3 reads CSARDRVLTGVDGYTF. The CDR3 bases are TGCAGTGCTAGAGATCGAGTGTTGACAGGGGTCGATGGCTACACCTTC. The genes are TRBV20-1 and TRBJ1-2; 8 bases map to TRBD1. Germline V CDR1 and CDR2: DFQATT, SNEGSKA (reference sequence). The junction had 12 bases not matched to a gene; V was cut back by 0 bases and J by 6 bases. This CDR3 is 16 amino acids long.

This clonotype was found a few times. The chain carries TRBV5-1 and TRBJ2-7, with 10 bases aligning to TRBD1. Germline V CDR1 and CDR2: SGHRS, YFSETQ. V gave up 5 bases and J gave up 3 bases; unmatched junction bases: 8. The CDR3 consists of 15 residues. The CDR3 nucleotides read TGCGCCAGCAGTGAGCGGACAGGGGGGAGCTACGAGCAGTACTTC. This sequence encodes CASSERTGGSYEQYF.

The DNA of the CDR3 is TGTGCCAGCAGTCCCGCCCATCTCGCCGGGGAGCTGTTTTTT. It encodes CASSPAHLAGELFF. The gene calls are TRBV7-8 and TRBJ2-2, with unresolved D. The germline V gene encodes CDR1 SGHVS and CDR2 FQNEAQ. The CDR3 has 14 amino acids. Trimming shortened V by 6 bases and J by 6 bases, and 14 bases separated the two germline ends.

CDR3 loop: CASSLDGGTGELFF. As DNA, the CDR3 is TGTGCCAGCAGCTTAGATGGGGGCACCGGGGAGCTGTTTTTT. The chain has TRBV7-2 and TRBJ2-2; D tentatively reads TRBD1 or TRBD2 (5 bases each). The CDR3 totals 14 residues. Germline CDR1 is SGHTA and CDR2 is FQGNSA. Trimming took off 1 base at V and 4 bases at J, with 7 bases between the two ends.

The count of this clonotype is one. The V and J genes are TRBV9 and TRBJ1-6; TRBD1 might be the D (5 bases). The CDR3 extends over 17 amino acids. The germline CDR1 and CDR2 sequences are SGDLS and YYNGEE. Trimming left V 4 bases short and J 2 bases short, with 16 bases between. CDR3 bases: TGTGCCAGCAGCTCGACGGGACGGGCAGCCTATAATTCACCCCTCCACTTT. Its protein product is CASSSTGRAAYNSPLHF.

The chain employs TRBV29-1 and TRBJ1-2; possibly TRBD1 for D (5 bases). Trimming took off 4 bases at V and 3 bases at J, with 12 bases between the two ends. Germline V CDR1 and CDR2: SQVTM, ANQGSEA. The CDR3 length is 13 residues. The CDR3 DNA follows: TGCAGCGTTGTAGTGGCGACAGACTATGGCTACACCTTC. Protein sequence: CSVVVATDYGYTF.